Presented here are 26 T cell receptor beta chains from one specimen sequenced in a study of breast tumors, draining lymph nodes, adjacent tissues. Axillary draining lymph nodes of breast cancer patients supplied the node samples. A single record per CDR3 protein comes from TCRdb applying MiXCR to the multiplex PCR reads. The top ten hold over 8% of the sample, which has about 94,000 distinct CDR3 sequences, approximately 30% seen once. Sequences were obtained from axillary lymph node tissue. The source of these receptors is a female donor with breast cancer. Some clones in this sample may be carry-over from other donors' samples.

This clonotype was seen at least ten times. The V and J genes are TRBV7-2 and TRBJ1-5; unclear D gene. CDR3 length: 12 amino acids. Trimming cost V 5 bases and J 4 bases, with 6 bases left between them. Germline V gene lookup returns CDR1 SGHTA and CDR2 FQGNSA. Written as DNA, the CDR3 is TGTGCCAGCAGCGAGAGAAATCAGCCCCAGCATTTT. It is translated as CASSERNQPQHF. The entire variable domain, with the rest obtained from reference TRBV7-2 and TRBJ1-5, is as follows: GAGVSQSPSNKVTEKGKDVELRCDPISGHTALYWYRQSLGQGLEFLIYFQGNSAPDKSGLPSDRFSAERTGGSVSTLTIQRTQQEDSAVYLCASSERNQPQHFGDGTRLSIL.

Comment on this clonotype: Given a much more abundant clone one base away, this may be a read error. V usage is TRBV3-2 and J usage is TRBJ2-7; the D segment call TRBD1 is taken from the table without a DNA check. TRBV3-2 is labeled a pseudogene. This CDR3 spans 15 amino acids. The CDR3 region has the DNA TGTGCCAGCAGCCAAGACCAGGAGGCTTTGGTCGAGCAGTACTTC. Protein sequence: CASSQDQEALVEQYF.

This clonotype was detected ten times or more. The rearrangement links TRBV6-1 to TRBJ2-3; 7 bases line up with TRBD2. The J segment lost 3 bases and the V segment lost 8 bases, leaving 8 bases of the junction unmatched. The germline gives CDR1 MNHNS, CDR2 SASEGT. CDR3 length: 14 residues. The CDR3 here is CASHGRGRTDTQYF. CDR3 coding DNA: TGTGCCAGCCACGGGCGGGGGAGAACAGATACGCAGTATTTT.

This clonotype has ten or more counts. For the CDR3, the DNA is TGTGCCAGCAGCTTTCGTTCCGGGAGGGCCGTCGGGGAGCTGTTTTTT. This translates into CASSFRSGRAVGELFF. V usage is TRBV5-4 and J usage is TRBJ2-2; 8 positions match TRBD2. The germline CDR1 and CDR2 sequences are SGHNT and YYREEE (reference sequence). The CDR3 extends over 16 amino acids. The V and J ends lost 2 bases and 7 bases, in that order; junction bases with no gene match: 10. The full variable domain, its missing parts supplied by reference TRBV5-4 and TRBJ2-2, is ETGVTQSPTHLIKTRGQQVTLRCSSQSGHNTVSWYQQALGQGPQFIFQYYREEENGRGNFPPRFSGLQFPNYSSELNVNALELDDSALYLCASSFRSGRAVGELFFGEGSRLTVL.

This clonotype was seen at least ten times. The chain recombines TRBV4-3 with TRBJ1-2; D is unclear. Germline CDR1 is LGHNA and CDR2 is YSLEER. The CDR3 contains 16 residues. The V end lost 1 base, the J end lost 3 bases, and 15 bases lay between the germline ends. The CDR3 loop is CASSQVSEPGDYGYTF. The CDR3 bases are TGCGCCAGCAGCCAAGTATCCGAACCCGGGGACTATGGCTACACCTTC.

This clonotype was observed many times. J is TRBJ1-3 and V is TRBV5-6, with TRBD1 as a possible D gene (5 bases). CDR3 size: 15 residues. Looked up from germline, CDR1 is SGHDT and CDR2 is YYEEEE. The ends were cut back, 2 bases at V and 0 bases at J, with 9 bases in the middle. The CDR3 DNA reads TGTGCCAGCAGCTTCCGGGGACCCTCTGGAAACACCATATATTTT. Translation gives CASSFRGPSGNTIYF.

On this clonotype itself: The junction and the germline gene differ at one end; a read error may be behind it. This sequence joins TRBV12-5 and TRBJ2-7; TRBD1 agrees at 9 bases. CDR1 is LGHNT, CDR2 FRNRAP, per germline. CDR3 size: 15 residues. The CDR3 spells CASAIGGTGPYEQYF. The CDR3 nucleotides read TGCGCTAGTGCCATTGGGGGGACAGGGCCCTACGAGCAGTACTTC.

This clonotype occurred many times. The chain recombines TRBV20-1 with TRBJ2-1; 9 bases fit TRBD2. The CDR3 consists of 19 residues. The germline gives CDR1 DFQATT, CDR2 SNEGSKA (reference sequence). J lost 3 bases, V lost 7 bases, and 22 bases had no gene match. The CDR3, as DNA: TGCAGTGTTAACCAGGGCAGGGGTAGCGGGAGCTTGAACTACAATGAGCAGTTCTTC. Protein sequence: CSVNQGRGSGSLNYNEQFF.

At least ten counts were recorded for this clonotype. The chain carries TRBV20-1 and TRBJ2-1; 9 bases fit TRBD2. Germline assignment: CDR1 DFQATT and CDR2 SNEGSKA (reference sequence). Trimming removed 4 bases from V and 1 base from J; junction bases left unmatched: 8. The CDR3 totals 16 residues. CDR3 protein: CSATQTSGLSYNEQFF. The CDR3 coding sequence is TGCAGTGCTACCCAGACTAGCGGACTTTCCTACAATGAGCAGTTCTTC.

In this sample, this clonotype turned up many times. A much larger clone lies one base from this, so it may be a read error. This chain connects TRBV6-4 to TRBJ2-7; TRBD2 matches 8 bases. CDR3 length equals 14 residues. The germline V gene has CDR1 MRHNA and CDR2 SNTAGT. Trimming removed 7 bases from V and 5 bases from J; junction bases left unmatched: 10. CDR3: CASTPGGHLHEQYF. The CDR3 coding sequence is TGTGCCAGCACGCCGGGGGGGCATTTGCACGAGCAGTACTTC.

Many counts were recorded for this clonotype. This chain joins TRBV5-6 and TRBJ2-2, with 9 bases matching TRBD2. The CDR3 totals 18 residues. Per the germline V gene, CDR1 is SGHDT and CDR2 is YYEEEE. V was clipped by 0 bases and J by 0 bases; unmatched bases: 6. The DNA for the CDR3 is TGTGCCAGCAGCTTGGGCGTTAGCGGGAGCTCGAACACCGGGGAGCTGTTTTTT. This encodes CASSLGVSGSSNTGELFF. Supplemented by reference TRBV5-6 and TRBJ2-2, the full variable domain reads DAGVTQSPTHLIKTRGQQVTLRCSPKSGHDTVSWYQQALGQGPQFIFQYYEEEERQRGNFPDRFSGHQFPNYSSELNVNALLLGDSALYLCASSLGVSGSSNTGELFFGEGSRLTVL.

Worth noting for this clonotype: This sequence may be a read error, since a much larger clone differs from it by one base. V usage is TRBV6-5 and J usage is TRBJ2-1, with D uncertain. The germline CDR1 and CDR2 sequences are MNHEY and SVGAGI. The CDR3 contains 15 residues. The CDR3 loop is CASSRRSSGSNGQFF. The DNA of the CDR3 is TGTGCCAGCAGTCGTAGAAGTTCGGGTAGCAATGGGCAGTTCTTC.

Many counts were recorded for this clonotype. V is TRBV19 and J is TRBJ2-4, with 9 bases matching TRBD2. V dropped 7 bases and J dropped 7; count of bases not matched to a gene: 8. The CDR3 spans 14 residues. Germline loops: CDR1 LNHDA, CDR2 SQIVND (reference sequence). In DNA form, the CDR3 reads TGTGCCAGTATTAAAGCGGGAGGAGGGAACATTCAGTACTTC. Amino acids: CASIKAGGGNIQYF. Full variable domain (missing parts from reference TRBV19 and TRBJ2-4): DGGITQSPKYLFRKEGQNVTLSCEQNLNHDAMYWYRQDPGQGLRLIYYSQIVNDFQKGDIAEGYSVSREKKESFPLTVTSAQKNPTAFYLCASIKAGGGNIQYFGAGTRLSVL.

This clonotype was observed a handful of times. The junction differs from germline at one of its ends, possibly a read error. The chain joins TRBV6-2 or TRBV6-3 to TRBJ2-3, with 13 bases fitting TRBD2. Germline assignment: CDR1 MNHEY and CDR2 SVGEGT. CDR3 length equals 18 residues. This CDR3 reads CASSHSMGLAGSTDTQYF. The CDR3, as DNA: TGTGCCAGCAGTCACTCGATGGGACTAGCGGGGAGCACAGATACGCAGTATTTT.

This clonotype was counted many times. The rearrangement uses TRBV6-5 and TRBJ1-2; 9 bases agree with TRBD1. The CDR3 consists of 12 residues. Germline V gene data show CDR1 as MNHEY and CDR2 as SVGAGI. Trimming removed 7 bases from V and 7 bases from J; junction bases left unmatched: 4. CDR3 coding DNA: TGTGCCAGCACGGACAGGGGATTTGGCTACACCTTC. As protein: CASTDRGFGYTF.

In this sample, this clonotype turned up many times. The chain combines TRBV24-1 with TRBJ2-5; 8 nucleotides agree with TRBD2. Germline-derived CDR1 and CDR2 are KGHDR and SFDVKD. With V trimmed by 5 bases and J by 0 bases, 7 bases remained unmatched. This CDR3 is built from 16 residues. The CDR3 here is CATSVRLALYQETQYF. The CDR3 region has the DNA TGTGCCACCAGTGTGAGACTAGCGTTGTACCAAGAGACCCAGTACTTC.

This clonotype has at least ten counts. V is TRBV7-2 and J is TRBJ2-1; 7 bases map to TRBD2. The junction had 10 bases not matched to a gene; V was cut back by 1 base and J by 7 bases. This CDR3 has 16 amino acids. In germline, CDR1 is SGHTA, CDR2 FQGNSA. This chain's CDR3 is CASSLVWREWGNEQFF. The CDR3 bases are TGTGCCAGCAGCTTAGTATGGCGGGAGTGGGGGAATGAGCAGTTCTTC.

This clonotype was seen ten or more times. The chain couples TRBV12-3 or TRBV12-4 to TRBJ2-5, with D tentatively TRBD1 (6 bases). The V and J ends lost 6 bases and 3 bases respectively, with 17 bases between them. This CDR3 has 15 residues. CDR3 sequence reads: CASSPPGHIEETQYF. The CDR3 bases are TGTGCCAGCAGCCCCCCGGGACATATAGAAGAGACCCAGTACTTC.

This clonotype was found many times. The chain recombines TRBV7-3 with TRBJ2-3, with D unresolved. V was trimmed by 4 bases and J by 6 bases, leaving 11 bases between them. There are 13 residues in the CDR3. Per the germline V gene, CDR1 is SGHTA and CDR2 is FQGTGA. CDR3 bases: TGTGCCAGCAGCTCAACCCTAGAGGATACGCAGTATTTT. Residues: CASSSTLEDTQYF.

The chain is built from TRBV9 and TRBJ2-6, with D maybe TRBD1 (5 bases). Per germline, CDR1 SGDLS and CDR2 YYNGEE. The V end lost 4 bases, the J end lost 16 bases, and 24 bases lay between the germline ends. The CDR3 is 15 residues long. The CDR3 DNA is TGTGCCAGCAGCCCCGACTCTGGGGCCAACGTCCTGCTGACTTTC. Its protein product is CASSPDSGANVLLTF.

Note on this clonotype: Being one base from a much bigger clone, this may be a read error. This chain uses TRBV7-2 with TRBJ1-1; 7 nucleotides match TRBD1. The germline V gene has CDR1 SGHTA and CDR2 FQGNSA. The CDR3 loop spans 15 amino acids. CDR3 protein: CASSTRDRHNTEVFF. The CDR3 DNA is TGTGCCAGCAGCACCCGGGACAGACATAACACTGAAGTTTTCTTT. Based on the CDR3 plus reference TRBV7-2 and TRBJ1-1, the full variable domain is GAGVSQSPSNKVTEKGKDVELRCDPISGHTALYWYRQSLGQGLEFLIYFQGNSAPDKSGLPSDRFSAERTGGSVSTLTIQRTQQEDSAVYLCASSTRDRHNTEVFFGQGTRLTVV.

Ten or more counts support this clonotype. The rearrangement uses TRBV10-3 and TRBJ2-1; D is possibly TRBD1 (7 bases). CDR1 ENHRY and CDR2 SYGVKD come from the germline V gene. The CDR3 has 15 residues. Trimming shortened V by 1 base and J by 8 bases, and 15 bases separated the two germline ends. CDR3: CAISEWDRAGDEQFF. The CDR3 DNA is TGTGCCATCAGTGAGTGGGACAGAGCGGGCGATGAGCAGTTCTTC.

This clonotype showed up just once. This may stem from a read error, because a much larger clone lies one nucleotide away. CDR3 bases: TGTACCAGCAGCTTGTTGTCCTGGACTAGGCAAGAGACCCAGTACTTC. This sequence encodes CTSSLLSWTRQETQYF. The chain combines TRBV5-4 with TRBJ2-5; 7 bases match TRBD2. The CDR3 length is 16 residues. Per the germline V gene, CDR1 is SGHNT and CDR2 is YYREEE (reference sequence).

At least ten counts were recorded for this clonotype. V is TRBV4-3 and J is TRBJ2-3; 13 positions match TRBD2. V was pared by 0 bases and J by 2 bases, with 11 bases of the junction left unmatched. The CDR3 has 20 residues. Germline-derived CDR1 and CDR2 are LGHNA and YSLEER. CDR3 sequence: CASSQDILAGTSGNTDTQYF. The CDR3 DNA reads as TGCGCCAGCAGCCAAGACATCCTGGCTGGGACTAGCGGGAACACAGATACGCAGTATTTT.

Turning to this clonotype: Given a much more abundant clone one base away, this may be a read error. The chain uses TRBV10-1 and TRBJ1-1, with D perhaps TRBD1 (6 bases). Germline V gene data show CDR1 as WNHNN and CDR2 as SYGVQD (reference sequence). The CDR3 is 14 amino acids. The CDR3 region is CASSESGHHTEASF. DNA for the CDR3: TGCGCCAGCAGTGAGTCGGGACACCACACTGAAGCTTCCTTT.

This clonotype is medium-sized within its sample. V and J are TRBV7-2 and TRBJ2-7, with D maybe TRBD1 (6 bases). The V gene's germline CDR1 is SGHTA and CDR2 FQGNSA. The CDR3 has 14 amino acids. V was trimmed by 5 bases and J by 0 bases, leaving 11 bases between them. The CDR3: CASSVTGSSYEQYF. CDR3 in DNA: TGTGCCAGCAGCGTAACAGGGAGCTCCTACGAGCAGTACTTC.